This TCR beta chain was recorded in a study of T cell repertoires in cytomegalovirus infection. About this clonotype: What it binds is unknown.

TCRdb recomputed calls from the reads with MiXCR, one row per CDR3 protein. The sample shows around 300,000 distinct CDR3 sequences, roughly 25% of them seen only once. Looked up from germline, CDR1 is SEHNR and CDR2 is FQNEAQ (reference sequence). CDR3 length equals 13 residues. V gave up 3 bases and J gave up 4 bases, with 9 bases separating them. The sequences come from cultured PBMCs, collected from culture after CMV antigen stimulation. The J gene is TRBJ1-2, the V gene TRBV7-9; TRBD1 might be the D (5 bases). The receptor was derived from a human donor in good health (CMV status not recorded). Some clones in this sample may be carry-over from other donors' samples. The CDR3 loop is CASSFSGTYGYTF. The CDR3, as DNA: TGTGCCAGCAGCTTTTCAGGGACCTATGGCTACACCTTC.